A single sample gave rise to the 30 T cell receptor beta chains below, sequenced in a study of Ad26.COV2.S vaccination and SARS-CoV-2 variants. The treatment: around 19 received Ad26.COV2.S at low or high dose, single or two shots; 5 received placebo; per-sample allocation not given. Sampling was done on day 63 after the first vaccine or placebo injection. The method was immunoSEQ multiplex PCR; TCRdb's version includes in-frame clones alone and lacks a portion of them. The profile shows over 450,000 clones, roughly nine tenths of them singletons. Sequencing used peripheral blood, obtained in a trial of Ad26.COV2.S vaccine versus placebo. These receptors all come from a person between 18 and 65 years old who received the Ad26.COV2.S COVID-19 vaccine or a placebo.

The V and J genes are TRBV10-3 and TRBJ2-5, with D unclear. Trimming took off 3 bases at V and 5 bases at J, with 4 bases between the two ends. This CDR3 comprises 11 residues. Per the germline V gene, CDR1 is ENHRY and CDR2 is SYGVKD. This CDR3 reads CAISDRETQYF. In DNA, the CDR3 is TGTGCCATCAGTGACAGGGAGACCCAGTACTTC.

The CDR3 sequence: CASSPRRWGEQFF. The CDR3 DNA sequence: TGTGCCAGCAGCCCTCGCCGGTGGGGTGAGCAGTTCTTC. This chain joins TRBV7-2 and TRBJ2-1; D not certain. Trimming removed 5 bases at V and 9 bases at J, with 14 bases between. Germline V gene lookup returns CDR1 SGHTA and CDR2 FQGNSA. The CDR3 is 13 amino acids. Complete variable domain (other parts from reference TRBV7-2 and TRBJ2-1): GAGVSQSPSNKVTEKGKDVELRCDPISGHTALYWYRQSLGQGLEFLIYFQGNSAPDKSGLPSDRFSAERTGGSVSTLTIQRTQQEDSAVYLCASSPRRWGEQFFGPGTRLTVL.

The chain links TRBV7-2 to TRBJ1-1, with TRBD1 identical over 7 bases. The V gene's germline CDR1 is SGHTA and CDR2 FQGNSA. Trimming removed 4 bases from V and 3 bases from J; junction bases left unmatched: 14. CDR3 size: 17 residues. The CDR3 loop is CASSSRGGAVRDTEAFF. The DNA for the CDR3 is TGTGCCAGCAGCTCACGAGGGGGCGCGGTTAGAGACACTGAAGCTTTCTTT.

The chain links TRBV30 to TRBJ1-2; 11 positions agree with TRBD1. The CDR3 loop spans 15 amino acids. V trimming: 1 base; J trimming: 5 bases; junction bases outside the gene matches: 6. Germline assignment: CDR1 GTSNPN and CDR2 SVGIG (reference sequence). The CDR3, as DNA: TGTGCCTGGAGTGGGACAGGGGGCCTGAGGTATGGCTACACCTTC. As protein: CAWSGTGGLRYGYTF.

The rearrangement links TRBV28 to TRBJ2-7, with 11 bases matching TRBD2. CDR1 and CDR2 from the germline V gene are MDHEN and SYDVKM. V lost 5 bases to trimming and J lost 6 bases; unmatched junction nucleotides: 6. The CDR3 runs 14 residues. The CDR3 region has the DNA TGTGCCAGCAGTACTAGCGGGAGCCGGAGCGAGCAGTACTTC. This gives the protein CASSTSGSRSEQYF. The full variable domain, in which reference TRBV28 and TRBJ2-7 provide the parts outside the CDR3, is DVKVTQSSRYLVKRTGEKVFLECVQDMDHENMFWYRQDPGLGLRLIYFSYDVKMKEKGDIPEGYSVSREKKERFSLILESASTNQTSMYLCASSTSGSRSEQYFGPGTRLTVT.

The gene calls are TRBV6-6 and TRBJ2-3, with 8 bases fitting TRBD2. Germline V gene data show CDR1 as MNHNY and CDR2 as SVGAGI (reference sequence). With V trimmed by 6 bases and J by 7 bases, 9 bases remained unmatched. The CDR3 consists of 14 residues. The CDR3 region is CASSIGGAQYTQYF. CDR3 nucleotides: TGTGCCAGCAGCATCGGGGGGGCCCAATATACGCAGTATTTT.

The rearrangement uses TRBV2 and TRBJ2-2; unclear D gene. Trimming left V 1 base short and J 1 base short, with 7 bases between. Germline V gene sequence: CDR1 SNHLY, CDR2 FYNNEI. This CDR3 is 15 amino acids long. The CDR3 loop is CASSEVVGNTGELFF. CDR3 bases: TGTGCCAGCAGTGAAGTGGTAGGGAACACCGGGGAGCTGTTTTTT. The whole variable domain, remainder taken from reference TRBV2 and TRBJ2-2, is EPEVTQTPSHQVTQMGQEVILRCVPISNHLYFYWYRQILGQKVEFLVSFYNNEISEKSEIFDDQFSVERPDGSNFTLKIRSTKLEDSAMYFCASSEVVGNTGELFFGEGSRLTVL.

The count of this clone is one. The chain links TRBV27 to TRBJ2-7; 7 positions agree with TRBD1. The CDR3 is 15 residues long. Germline CDR1 and CDR2: MNHEY and SMNVEV (reference sequence). Trimming cost V 5 bases and J 3 bases; bases outside gene matches: 10. DNA of the CDR3: TGTGCCAGCAGTACCCACCGGGACAGAGACTACGAGCAGTACTTC. Residues: CASSTHRDRDYEQYF.

The J gene is TRBJ1-2, the V gene TRBV6-6, with D perhaps TRBD1 (5 bases). The germline V and J ends were trimmed by 4 bases and 8 bases, with 17 bases remaining between them. The CDR3 contains 14 residues. Looked up from germline, CDR1 is MNHNY and CDR2 is SVGAGI (reference sequence). CDR3 sequence: CASSLEGHLGGYTF. The CDR3 region has the DNA TGTGCCAGCAGTTTGGAGGGGCATCTGGGGGGCTACACCTTC.

CDR3 in DNA: TGTGCCAGCAGCGTAAGGGGGACCTCAGATACGCAGTATTTT. The encoded protein is CASSVRGTSDTQYF. The chain links TRBV9 to TRBJ2-3; D might be TRBD1 (6 bases). Per germline, CDR1 SGDLS and CDR2 YYNGEE. The CDR3 spans 14 residues. V was clipped by 1 base and J by 4 bases, with 10 bases between them. The full variable domain, with the rest looked up from reference TRBV9 and TRBJ2-3, is DSGVTQTPKHLITATGQRVTLRCSPRSGDLSVYWYQQSLDQGLQFLIQYYNGEERAKGNILERFSAQQFPDLHSELNLSSLELGDSALYFCASSVRGTSDTQYFGPGTRLTVL.

This rearrangement joins TRBV7-9 to TRBJ2-3; perhaps TRBD2 as D (5 bases). Germline V gene sequence: CDR1 SEHNR, CDR2 FQNEAQ (reference sequence). This CDR3 comprises 14 residues. Trimming pared 5 bases from V and 2 bases from J, leaving 11 bases between. The CDR3 protein is CASSPRGATDTQYF. The CDR3 DNA is TGTGCCAGCAGCCCCCGGGGAGCCACAGATACGCAGTATTTT.

The rearrangement joins TRBV4-3 to TRBJ1-1; 7 positions agree with TRBD1. The V and J ends lost 2 bases and 5 bases, in that order; junction bases with no gene match: 5. There are 14 residues in the CDR3. Germline V gives CDR1 LGHNA, CDR2 YSLEER. The CDR3 bases are TGCGCCAGCAGCCAAAACAGGGGTAGGACTGAAGCTTTCTTT. Translated: CASSQNRGRTEAFF.

The J gene is TRBJ2-5, the V gene TRBV5-4; a possible D gene is TRBD2 (6 bases). Trimming shortened V by 0 bases and J by 5 bases, and 8 bases separated the two germline ends. This CDR3 region has 13 residues. Germline CDR1 reads SGHNT; CDR2 reads YYREEE (reference sequence). The CDR3 loop reads CASSLVGRETQYF. CDR3 bases: TGTGCCAGCAGCTTGGTAGGGAGGGAGACCCAGTACTTC. Supplemented by reference TRBV5-4 and TRBJ2-5, the full variable domain reads ETGVTQSPTHLIKTRGQQVTLRCSSQSGHNTVSWYQQALGQGPQFIFQYYREEENGRGNFPPRFSGLQFPNYSSELNVNALELDDSALYLCASSLVGRETQYFGPGTRLLVL.

This rearrangement joins TRBV27 to TRBJ2-7; D is uncertain. V shed 5 bases and J shed 2 bases, with 10 bases lying between them. This CDR3 is built from 13 residues. Looked up from germline, CDR1 is MNHEY and CDR2 is SMNVEV (reference sequence). The CDR3 coding sequence is TGTGCCAGCAGTCTAGGGATCGCCTACGAGCAGTACTTC. It codes for CASSLGIAYEQYF.

V is TRBV18 and J is TRBJ1-6; no clear D gene. The length of the CDR3 is 15 residues. Trimming cost V 4 bases and J 7 bases, with 14 bases left between them. CDR1 and CDR2 from the germline V gene are KGHSH and LQKENI. The CDR3 sequence: CASSLTPPPNSPLHF. For the CDR3, the DNA is TGTGCCAGCTCACTGACTCCCCCCCCGAATTCACCCCTCCACTTT.

CDR3 residues: CASSWTGFAYEQYF. The CDR3 region has the DNA TGTGCCAGTAGTTGGACAGGGTTCGCCTACGAGCAGTACTTC. The rearrangement joins TRBV19 to TRBJ2-7, with TRBD1 matching over 8 bases. The CDR3 runs 14 residues. V gave up 5 bases and J gave up 2 bases; unmatched junction bases: 5. CDR1 and CDR2 from the germline V gene are LNHDA and SQIVND (reference sequence).

V and J are TRBV5-4 and TRBJ1-1; perhaps TRBD1 as D (5 bases). The germline gives CDR1 SGHNT, CDR2 YYREEE (reference sequence). Trimming cost V 5 bases and J 4 bases, with 12 bases left between them. CDR3 length: 13 residues. CDR3 in amino acids: CASSPAGGTEAFF. CDR3 nucleotide sequence: TGTGCCAGCAGTCCTGCGGGGGGCACTGAAGCTTTCTTT.

The gene calls are TRBV30 and TRBJ1-1; the D is unclear. Germline assignment: CDR1 GTSNPN and CDR2 SVGIG (reference sequence). This CDR3 region has 14 residues. V was shortened by 1 base and J by 1 base, with 10 bases between the two germline ends. The CDR3 DNA follows: TGTGCCTGGAGTGGGTTGTGGGGGAACACTGAAGCTTTCTTT. It yields the protein CAWSGLWGNTEAFF.

This clone appeared a few times. The V and J genes are TRBV21-1 and TRBJ2-7; the tabulated D call, TRBD1, remains unverified against the DNA. TRBV21-1 is labeled a pseudogene. CDR3 size: 14 residues. For the CDR3, the DNA is TGTGCCAGCAGCCCCAGGGGGCGCGAGAACGAGCAGTACTTC. Its protein product is CASSPRGRENEQYF.

This clone was observed a handful of times. The CDR3 loop reads CASQDSPWGGYTF. The DNA for the CDR3 is TGTGCCAGTCAGGACAGCCCATGGGGGGGCTACACCTTC. V gene TRBV19 combines with J gene TRBJ1-2, with D perhaps TRBD1 (6 bases). Trimming cost V 8 bases and J 8 bases, with 18 bases left between them. Germline V gene data show CDR1 as LNHDA and CDR2 as SQIVND (reference sequence). CDR3 length equals 13 residues.

The genes are TRBV28 and TRBJ2-5; 11 nucleotides match TRBD2. V dropped 2 bases and J dropped 5; count of bases not matched to a gene: 13. Germline lookup yields CDR1 MDHEN and CDR2 SYDVKM. CDR3 size: 18 residues. CDR3 nucleotide sequence: TGTGCCAGCAGTTTAGTCCTAGCGGGGGGCCTGGCCTTGGAGACCCAGTACTTC. Translating gives CASSLVLAGGLALETQYF.

This chain connects TRBV6-1 to TRBJ2-3; possibly TRBD1 for D (5 bases). CDR3 length: 15 residues. Trimming took off 3 bases at V and 2 bases at J, with 12 bases between the two ends. Looked up from germline, CDR1 is MNHNS and CDR2 is SASEGT. CDR3 amino acids: CASSEVLGPTDTQYF. DNA for the CDR3: TGTGCCAGCAGTGAGGTTTTGGGGCCCACAGATACGCAGTATTTT.

The chain joins TRBV5-8 to TRBJ2-7, with D hard to call. This CDR3 is 13 amino acids long. CDR1 is SGHTS and CDR2 is YDEGEE in the germline V gene. V was shortened by 2 bases and J by 3 bases, with 9 bases between the two germline ends. CDR3 sequence reads: CASSLSLGYEQYF. The CDR3 DNA follows: TGTGCCAGCAGCTTAAGTTTGGGCTACGAGCAGTACTTC.

V gene TRBV6-1 combines with J gene TRBJ1-3; possible D gene TRBD1, 5 bases. The CDR3 is 15 residues long. The ends were cut back, 1 base at V and 2 bases at J, with 9 bases in the middle. Germline CDR1 and CDR2: MNHNS and SASEGT. The CDR3 DNA reads as TGTGCCAGCAGTGAAGGGTGGGGGACTGGAAACACCATATATTTT. Translated, it gives CASSEGWGTGNTIYF.

This clone was counted a few times. This chain uses TRBV7-9 with TRBJ2-4, with D hard to call. This CDR3 is built from 12 residues. V lost 3 bases to trimming and J lost 8 bases, with 8 bases between them. The germline gives CDR1 SEHNR, CDR2 FQNEAQ (reference sequence). CDR3 DNA: TGTGCCAGCAGCTTCCCTCGGGACATTCAGTACTTC. It codes for CASSFPRDIQYF.

This chain connects TRBV27 to TRBJ2-7, with 13 bases identical to TRBD2. Per the germline V gene, CDR1 is MNHEY and CDR2 is SMNVEV (reference sequence). J was trimmed by 5 bases and V by 5 bases; bases with no gene match: 15. CDR3 size: 18 residues. The CDR3 protein is CASSPLTGLAGTRNEQYF. In DNA, the CDR3 is TGTGCCAGCAGTCCACTGACGGGACTAGCGGGAACTCGCAACGAGCAGTACTTC.

The genes are TRBV6-6 and TRBJ1-2; perhaps TRBD1 as D (5 bases). Germline values: CDR1 MNHNY, CDR2 SVGAGI (reference sequence). Trimming removed 7 bases at V and 0 bases at J, with 15 bases between. This CDR3 contains 15 residues. The CDR3 loop is CASMPGFGANYGYTF. The CDR3 DNA reads as TGTGCCAGCATGCCAGGGTTTGGAGCTAACTATGGCTACACCTTC.

This clone came up many times. The chain has TRBV28 and TRBJ1-2; unclear D gene. V dropped 10 bases and J dropped 8 bases, with 20 bases sitting between them. The CDR3 runs to 13 residues. CDR1 MDHEN and CDR2 SYDVKM come from the germline V gene. The CDR3 nucleotides are TGTGCCACTCAAAACAGCGGCCAGTTCGGCTACACCTTC. Its protein is CATQNSGQFGYTF.

The chain has TRBV7-3 and TRBJ2-7; TRBD2 aligns across 10 bases. The junction had 5 bases not matched to a gene; V was cut back by 0 bases and J by 12 bases. Germline values: CDR1 SGHTA, CDR2 FQGTGA. This CDR3 is 13 amino acids long. For the CDR3, the DNA is TGTGCCAGCAGCTTAACGGGGACTAGCGTCCTGTACTTC. Its protein product is CASSLTGTSVLYF. Using reference TRBV7-3 and TRBJ2-7 for the parts outside the CDR3, the full variable domain is GAGVSQTPSNKVTEKGKYVELRCDPISGHTALYWYRQSLGQGPEFLIYFQGTGAADDSGLPNDRFFAVRPEGSVSTLKIQRTERGDSAVYLCASSLTGTSVLYFGPGTRLTVT.

This sequence joins TRBV9 and TRBJ1-2; TRBD1 agrees at 8 bases. The CDR3 is made up of 13 amino acids. V lost 4 bases, J lost 8 bases, and 7 bases stayed unmatched. The germline V gene has CDR1 SGDLS and CDR2 YYNGEE. Here the CDR3 DNA reads TGTGCCAGCAGCAATGGACAGGGCAGCGGCTACACCTTC. This sequence encodes CASSNGQGSGYTF.